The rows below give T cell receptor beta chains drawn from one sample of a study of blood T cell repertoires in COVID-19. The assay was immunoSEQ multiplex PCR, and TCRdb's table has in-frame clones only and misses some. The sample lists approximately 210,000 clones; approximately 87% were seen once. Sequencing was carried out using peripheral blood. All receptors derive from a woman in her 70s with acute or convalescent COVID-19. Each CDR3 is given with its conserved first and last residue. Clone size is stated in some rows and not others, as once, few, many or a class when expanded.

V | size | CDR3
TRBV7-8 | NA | CASSLGQGAPQETQYF
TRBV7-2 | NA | CASSLGATEAFF
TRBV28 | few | CASSLYRWESSYNEQFF
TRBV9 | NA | CASSLRGHNTEAFF
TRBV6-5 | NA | CASSYSSTGGKETQYF
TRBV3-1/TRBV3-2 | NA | CASSQEGLAGQETQYF
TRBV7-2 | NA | CASSSVGTGDYGYTF
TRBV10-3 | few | CAISVGGPGTEAFF
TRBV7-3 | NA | CASSLGLAGEQFF
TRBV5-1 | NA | CASSHDTGLNTGELFF
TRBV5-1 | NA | CASRPKRDSDSPLHF